This T cell receptor (beta chain) was sequenced for a study of cytomegalovirus exposure and HLA in healthy donors. Findings and caveats of the study: A highly shared variant cluster was judged a likely technical artifact. The authors later found HLA-associated TCR beta chains more clonally expanded than equally common others.

V trimming: 1 base; J trimming: 6 bases; junction bases outside the gene matches: 4. Germline CDR1 reads SEHNR; CDR2 reads FQNEAQ (reference sequence). The CDR3 extends over 16 amino acids. On this clone itself: Antigen specificity is unknown.

PCR employed 60 Vbeta and 13 Jbeta primers. Produced via immunoSEQ multiplex PCR; TCRdb's table is partial and in-frame only. This table has some 140,000 clones, 60% to 85% appearing once. The TCR comes from a woman in her forties in good health and CMV-seronegative. Sequenced sample: PBMCs. The V gene is TRBV7-9, the J gene TRBJ2-2; the match to TRBD2 covers 11 bases. Here the CDR3 reads CASSLVTSGGAGELFF. For the CDR3, the DNA is TGTGCCAGCAGCTTAGTAACTAGCGGGGGCGCCGGGGAGCTGTTTTTT.